This T cell receptor beta chain is drawn from a study of shared clonotypes between healthy human individuals (TCRdb year 2020). Concerning the study at large: A couple of women and three men aged 18 to 49 years were included in the cohort. Leukapheresis yielded between about 0.9 and 9.5 billion PBMCs per donor. The study deeply sequenced blood TCR repertoires of about 5 healthy adults to estimate repertoire size and the extent of clonotype sharing between individuals. Per donor, three plates each were used for CD4 naive and CD4 memory, two for CD8 naive, and one for CD8 memory. Libraries were prepared and TCR repertoires were sequenced by different laboratories using diverse techniques, in order to increase sequencing depth and limit assay-specific biases. Paper-wide results and their limitations: About 5% of naive CD4, 3.5% of naive CD8, about 2.1% of memory CD4, and 0.4% of memory CD8 clonotypes were shared across several donors. The genetic and exposure-history diversity represented was limited by the small number of donors. Naive subsets generally had larger estimated clonotype richness than memory subsets. Compared with non-shared clonotypes, the clonotypes found in all four sorted-subset donors had higher generation probabilities. Sampling was restricted to blood, and TCR repertoires in tissues likely differ from the TCR repertoires found in blood. Even with the large sequencing depth, rarefaction of the sorted-subset datasets indicated that sequencing was incomplete. Based on pairwise subsampling, the degree of clonotype sharing among donors was expected to be affected by sequencing depth.

As to this clone: Its antigen specificity is not known. Base qualities are missing; no much larger clone stands one base away.

Using the deep immunoSEQ assay, multiplex PCR amplified TCR CDR3 regions from genomic DNA. Extracted genomic DNA from each cell subset was distributed evenly across all wells of several immunoSEQ 96-well plates, and each plate was treated as a replicate. For sorted subsets, approximately 210 ng of genomic DNA, equivalent to some 30,000 T cell genomes, went into each replicate PCR. Purified libraries were quantified with a Qubit 3.0 fluorometer, sized on a Bioanalyzer 2100, and re-quantified with the KAPA Library Quantification kit. A separate single-read 150-cycle Illumina NextSeq 550 flow cell was used to sequence each immunoSEQ 96-well plate. The paper's data handling went like this. The immunoSEQ output contained only junctional sequences without quality scores, so filtering could not match that applied to full-length reads. Sequences were annotated with PyIR, a Python wrapper for IgBLAST v1.9, and V/J genes and CDR3 were assigned using IMGT germline references. Reads were removed for weak V/J assignments (E-value above 1e-6), missing CDR3, stop codons, out-of-frame junctions, or ambiguous translated residues. V3J clonotypes were defined as sequences sharing the same inferred V gene, J gene, and CDR3 amino acid sequence. Percentage overlap between repertoires was calculated by dividing the number of shared unique clonotypes by the size of the smaller repertoire. Three approaches were used to assess repertoire richness: RTK rarefaction, the Chao1 estimator, and Recon v2.1 estimates of unobserved clonotypes. OLGA was used to compute generation probabilities for all TCRbeta clonotypes that the gDNA method yielded from a handful of donors. TCRdb stores this immuneACCESS table with in-frame sequences only. Part of the clones is absent; in the studies checked, under half of the shortfall reflects unresolved V genes, and no reason is known for the rest. For V, J and clone size, that table is used; D and trimming come from the DNA. For this sample there are under 1,100,000 clones; approximately 78% appear just once. Jointly, the top ten make up 0.61% of the sample.

Healthy HIV-negative adults with no recently reported acute infections or vaccinations were included as donors. Only Caucasian adults living in Nashville, Tennessee, USA were represented among the donors. CD4+ T cells were enriched by magnetic negative selection, after which naive cells were positively selected on CD45RA and the negative fraction was taken as the memory subset. After blood collection by leukapheresis, PBMCs were isolated using Ficoll-Histopaque density gradient centrifugation and then cryopreserved in the vapor phase of liquid nitrogen. Purity and quantity of every magnetically sorted T cell population were checked by analytical flow cytometry. Genomic DNA was isolated from every sorted fraction and measured by UV absorbance on a Nanodrop 2000c. From the germline V gene, CDR1 is SGHRS and CDR2 is YFSETQ. The CDR3 starts with the cysteine, ends with the phenylalanine, and has 16 residues. The read is trimmed to its CDR3 DNA, 48 bases read in frame from base 1. V and J lose 0 bases and 3 bases, and a span of 16 bases separates them.

Sequenced sample: memory CD4+ T cells from PBMCs. The sample's cell subset or site label is to be understood as: CD45RA-negative fraction. This TCR came from a man younger than 35 in good health. Some clones in this sample may be carry-over from other donors' samples. The sequence is built from TRBV5-1 and TRBJ2-7, with the identity of the D gene unclear. The sequenced DNA: TGCGCCAGCAGCTTGGCAGACTCCAACCTACACTACGAGCAGTACTTC. The translation is CASSLADSNLHYEQYF.